What follows are 2 T cell receptor beta chains derived from one specimen sequenced in a study of OX40 agonist ivuxolimab in advanced cancers. This table comes from immunoSEQ multiplex PCR, and its TCRdb copy is limited to in-frame clones, with some not included. The sample yields more than 75,000 clones, approximately 89% seen once. Material: CD4+ or CD8+ T cells sorted from blood, obtained in a trial of the OX40 agonist ivuxolimab. Receptors originate from an adult with an advanced solid tumor such as melanoma, head and neck, liver or kidney cancer.

The chain uses TRBV18 and TRBJ1-4, with a weak D call TRBD1 (6 bases). The CDR3 runs to 16 residues. CDR1 and CDR2 from the germline V gene are KGHSH and LQKENI. V was shortened by 6 bases and J by 6 bases, with 20 bases between the two germline ends. The CDR3 bases are TGTGCCAGCTCGCCCCTGACTGGGGGCGGAGATGAAAAACTGTTTTTT. This codes for CASSPLTGGGDEKLFF.

The V and J genes are TRBV4-3 and TRBJ2-5, with D unresolved. CDR1 and CDR2 (germline): LGHNA, YSLEER. Deletions cut 4 bases from V and 5 bases from J, with 20 bases between. This CDR3 comprises 16 residues. Here the CDR3 reads CASSRELSREEETQYF. CDR3 nucleotides: TGCGCCAGCAGCCGAGAACTAAGCCGCGAGGAGGAGACCCAGTACTTC.